The text below deals with one T cell receptor beta chain. This record comes from a study of T cell changes during pregnancy in multiple sclerosis. Per germline, CDR1 SGHRS and CDR2 YFSETQ. The CDR3 consists of 15 residues. Trimming took 0 bases from V and 2 from J, leaving 10 bases between them. Libraries were prepared by immunoSEQ multiplex PCR; TCRdb keeps only in-frame clonotypes and omits some of them. The profile shows tens of thousands of clones, 80% to 95% of them singletons. This chain joins TRBV5-1 and TRBJ2-3; D gene unclear. The specimen comprised peripheral blood, sampled in the third trimester of pregnancy. The TCR originated in a female donor in good health, enrolled as a control in a pregnancy study. The CDR3 sequence: CASSLDSPSTDTQYF. In DNA form, the CDR3 reads TGCGCCAGCAGCTTGGATTCCCCGTCCACAGATACGCAGTATTTT.